This T cell receptor beta chain was documented in a study of Ad26.COV2.S vaccination and SARS-CoV-2 variants (dated by TCRdb to the early 2020s). With respect to the entire study: Donors in the vaccine arm were drawn from COV1001, a multicentre, randomized, double-blind, placebo-controlled phase I-IIa trial testing Ad26.COV2.S in healthy adults. Ad26.COV2.S was administered intramuscularly at 5 x 10^10 or 1 x 10^11 viral particles, either as a single shot or as two shots given 56 days apart. Blinding of investigators to trial group allocation was maintained during experiments and outcome assessment. Participants in the trial were split at random into five groups of five each, receiving low-dose or high-dose Ad26.COV2.S once or twice, or else placebo on both occasions. TCRbeta repertoire sequencing was used to assess the specificity and breadth of SARS-CoV-2-reactive T cell receptors after Ad26.COV2.S vaccination. The TCR-sequenced set comprised about 30 samples: around 20 Ad26.COV2.S vaccine recipients, 5 placebo recipients and 8 SARS-CoV-2 convalescent individuals.

What this sample's treatment or condition label stands for: 15 to 20 received Ad26.COV2.S at low or high dose, single or two shots; 5 received placebo; per-sample allocation not given. Repertoires of vaccine and placebo recipients were sequenced from samples taken on day 63 after the first injection. Between 29 July and 7 August 2020, Cohort 1b enrolled 25 adults aged 18-55 years at one site in Boston, USA. Ad26.COV2.S was a replication-incompetent adenovirus type 26 vector that expressed a prefusion-stabilized SARS-CoV-2 spike protein derived from the original Wuhan strain. Beyond this particular receptor, the publication reports: The study was not powered for comparison of responses between vaccine doses or regimens. Vaccine and placebo recipients had similar non-spike TCR breadth, a finding consistent with the vaccine containing only spike. The authors noted that total T cell responses may have been underestimated by the TCR breadth and depth analyses. After vaccination, substantial breadth of spike-specific CD8+ and CD4+ T cell responses was reported. Ad26.COV2.S recipients had higher spike-specific TCR breadth than placebo recipients (P = 0.0014).

Turning to this clone: Its antigen remains unidentified. Nothing much larger sits one base from this clone, and base qualities are not available.

CDR1 and CDR2 (SGHRS, YFSETQ) derive from the germline V gene. V gives up 4 bases and J gives up 4 bases, and the segment between their germline ends measures 19 bases. CDR3 length: 16 amino acids, cysteine to phenylalanine. Of all the DNA, just the CDR3 is kept, 48 bases in frame from base 1. TCRbeta CDR3 regions were sequenced with the immunoSEQ Assay. After extraction, genomic DNA underwent amplification by bias-controlled multiplex PCR, followed by high-throughput sequencing. The authors processed their data as follows. To quantify the absolute abundance of each unique TCRbeta CDR3 region, sequences were collapsed and filtered. T cell fraction was estimated by normalizing TCRbeta template counts to usable DNA, which was measured by amplifying reference genes present in all nucleated cells. Repertoire TCRs were annotated as SARS-CoV-2-specific when V gene, CDR3 amino acid sequence and J gene were exactly matched to a known reactive TCR set. The reference SARS-CoV-2 TCR set was derived from MIRA and filtered for enrichment in COVID-19-positive ImmuneCODE repertoires, a step that removed public or cross-reactive TCRs. Drawing on the MIRA antigens, annotated TCRs were analysed further at the level of specific ORF or position within ORF. Depth was the summed frequency of annotated unique rearrangements, while breadth was defined as annotated unique rearrangements over total unique productive rearrangements. Two-sided Wilcoxon rank-sum tests were used to compare TCR breadth between groups. This immuneACCESS table, as held by TCRdb, lists in-frame sequences with V and J called but not all clones. Of the missing ones, under half trace to an unresolved V gene in checked studies; the others have no known cause. The D gene and trimming were derived from the DNA, and the V and J assignments and clone size from that table. This sample gives just over 350,000 clones in total; more than 75% of them show up just once. Of the sample, roughly 3.5% is held by the ten largest clones.

The chain is made from TRBV5-1 and TRBJ2-3; the D gene cannot be resolved beyond TRBD1 or TRBD2, each matching 6 bases. Sample: peripheral blood, taken in a trial of Ad26.COV2.S vaccine versus placebo. This receptor was taken from a person between 18 and 65 years old who received the Ad26.COV2.S COVID-19 vaccine or a placebo. CDR3 loop: CASSRTLTGGADTQYF. The bases are TGCGCCAGCAGCCGGACACTGACAGGCGGGGCAGATACGCAGTATTTT.